This T cell receptor beta chain was recorded in a study of T cell responses to AZD1222 COVID-19 vaccine. About the study: Timing groups of about 4 and about 12 weeks for second doses were pooled. General study results and limits: Spike was spanned by vaccine-associated CD4 TCRs, with dominance at 160-218 and 743-854.

Comment on this clone: What it binds is unknown.

Germline-derived CDR1 and CDR2 are KGHSH and LQKENI. The CDR3 extends over 13 amino acids. V was shortened by 2 bases and J by 6 bases, with 8 bases between the two germline ends. TCRdb's table, derived via immunoSEQ multiplex PCR, lists solely in-frame clones and lacks some. Altogether around 100,000 clones are present, around nine tenths being singletons, with the ten largest covering about 15%. The chain uses TRBV18 and TRBJ1-5, with no clear D. The sample here was peripheral blood, taken on day 0 of AZD1222 vaccination. The clonotype was recovered from an adult in good health. The CDR3 reads CASSPDLAQPQHF. CDR3 bases: TGTGCCAGCTCACCAGACTTAGCTCAGCCCCAGCATTTT.